This T cell receptor (beta chain) derives from a study of blood T cell repertoires in COVID-19. As originally analysed: Using reference gene primer amplification, nucleated cell counts were estimated. TCRdb's table, derived via immunoSEQ multiplex PCR, lists solely in-frame clones and lacks some. The DNA gave D and trimming, while V, J and clone size come from that table. The sample lists about 190,000 clones; approximately 88% were seen once. Everyone who took part was roughly 18 to 100 years old, and they came from 20 to 25 US areas. Participants had their cohort set by participant-reported clinical history. Recovered participants had two consecutive negative NP/OP PCR tests, healthcare professional clearance, or symptom resolution. This CDR3 comprises 17 residues. Trimming took off 2 bases at V and 4 bases at J, with 18 bases between the two ends. CDR1 is SNHLY, CDR2 FYNNEI, per germline.

J is TRBJ1-5 and V is TRBV2; D might be TRBD1 (6 bases). This receptor was identified in a woman in her 30s who had recovered from COVID-19. The sample taken for sequencing was PBMCs or T cells enriched from blood (not recorded which). The CDR3 region has the DNA TGTGCCAGCAGTGAATGGGGCAGGGGTACCAGGAATCAGCCCCAGCATTTT. It codes for CASSEWGRGTRNQPQHF.